This T cell receptor beta chain was recorded in a study of cytomegalovirus exposure and HLA in healthy donors. Profiling relied on immunoSEQ multiplex PCR, and the TCRdb table lists in-frame clones only, not all of them. The data hold about 140,000 clones, with about 90% observed a single time. Trimming shortened V by 3 bases and J by 5 bases, and 14 bases separated the two germline ends. The CDR3 contains 15 residues. CDR1 SEHNR and CDR2 FQNEAQ come from the germline V gene (reference sequence). Sequenced material: PBMCs. The TCR comes from a woman between 18 and 29 years old in good health and CMV-seropositive. The chain recombines TRBV7-9 with TRBJ2-4, with D tentatively TRBD1 (5 bases). The CDR3 sequence is CASSFGAFVQNIQYF. The CDR3 coding sequence is TGTGCCAGCAGCTTTGGGGCTTTCGTCCAAAACATTCAGTACTTC.